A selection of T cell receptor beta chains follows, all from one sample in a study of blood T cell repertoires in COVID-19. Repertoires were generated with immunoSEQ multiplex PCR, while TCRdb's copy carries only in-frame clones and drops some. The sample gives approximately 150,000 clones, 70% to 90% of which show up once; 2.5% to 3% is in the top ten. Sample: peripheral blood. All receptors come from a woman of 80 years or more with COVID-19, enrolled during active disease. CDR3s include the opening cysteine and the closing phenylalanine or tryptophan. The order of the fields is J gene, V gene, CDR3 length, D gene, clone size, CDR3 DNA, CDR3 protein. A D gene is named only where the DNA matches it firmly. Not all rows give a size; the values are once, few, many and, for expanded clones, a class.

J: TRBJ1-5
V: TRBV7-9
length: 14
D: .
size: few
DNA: TGTGCCAGCAGCTTAGGGCAGGGGCCCGGGCCCCAGCATTTT
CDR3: CASSLGQGPGPQHF

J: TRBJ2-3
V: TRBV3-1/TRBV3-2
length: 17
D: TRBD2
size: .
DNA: TGTGCCAGCAGCCAAACAATGCCGGGACTAGCGGGAGATACGCAGTATTTT
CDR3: CASSQTMPGLAGDTQYF

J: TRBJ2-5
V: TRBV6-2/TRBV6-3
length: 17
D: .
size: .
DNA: TGTGCCAGCAGTTACAACCGACAGGACCAGACGCAAGAGACCCAGTACTTC
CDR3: CASSYNRQDQTQETQYF

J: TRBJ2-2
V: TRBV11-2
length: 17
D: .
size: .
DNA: TGTGCCAGCCCAGAGGGGGGGGCAGGGGGCTACACCGGGGAGCTGTTTTTT
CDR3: CASPEGGAGGYTGELFF

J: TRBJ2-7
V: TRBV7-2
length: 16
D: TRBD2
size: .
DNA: TGTGCCAGCAGCTACACTAGCGGGGGGTTCTCCTACGAGCAGTACTTC
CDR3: CASSYTSGGFSYEQYF

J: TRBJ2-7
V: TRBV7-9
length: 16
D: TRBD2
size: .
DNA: TGTGCCAGCAGCCCACCCGGACTAGCGGGAGTTGGTGAGCAGTACTTC
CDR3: CASSPPGLAGVGEQYF

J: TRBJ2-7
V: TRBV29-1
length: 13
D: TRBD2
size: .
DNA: TGCAGCGTAGGACTAGCGGGAGCCTACGAGCAGTACTTC
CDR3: CSVGLAGAYEQYF

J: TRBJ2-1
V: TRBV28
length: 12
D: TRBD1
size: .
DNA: TGTGCCAGCAGCGCAGGGGGCACTGAGCAGTTCTTC
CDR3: CASSAGGTEQFF

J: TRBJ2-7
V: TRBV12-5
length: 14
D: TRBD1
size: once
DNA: TGTGCTAGTGGTTTGGTAGGGGGCAGGGGTGAGCAGTACTTC
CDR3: CASGLVGGRGEQYF

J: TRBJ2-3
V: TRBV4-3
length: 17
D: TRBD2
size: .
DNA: TGCGCCAGCAGCCAATTTGCGGGGGTATCTAGCACAGATACGCAGTATTTT
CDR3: CASSQFAGVSSTDTQYF

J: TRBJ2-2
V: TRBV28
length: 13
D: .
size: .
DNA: TGTGCCAGCAGTTTTCCCGGCACCGGGGAGCTGTTTTTT
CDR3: CASSFPGTGELFF

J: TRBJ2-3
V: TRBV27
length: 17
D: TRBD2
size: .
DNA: TGTGCCAGCAGTTTAAGGAGCCTAGCGGGAGGACCAGATACGCAGTATTTT
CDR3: CASSLRSLAGGPDTQYF

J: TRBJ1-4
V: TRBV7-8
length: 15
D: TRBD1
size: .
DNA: TGTGCCAGCAGCGCTCGGACAGGGGTGGGTAAAGGACTGTTTTTT
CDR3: CASSARTGVGKGLFF

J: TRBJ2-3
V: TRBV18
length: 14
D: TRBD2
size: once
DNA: TGTGCCAGCTCACCGGGGAGGGTGATAGATACGCAGTATTTT
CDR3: CASSPGRVIDTQYF

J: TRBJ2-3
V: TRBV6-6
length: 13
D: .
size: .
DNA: TGTGCCAGCAGGCAGGGTTCATCGGATACGCAGTATTTT
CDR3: CASRQGSSDTQYF

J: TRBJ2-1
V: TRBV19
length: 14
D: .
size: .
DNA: TGTGCCAGGACGAATCAGGGGAAAGGGGATGAGCAGTTCTTC
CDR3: CARTNQGKGDEQFF

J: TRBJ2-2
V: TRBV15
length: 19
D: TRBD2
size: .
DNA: TGTGCCACCAGCAGAGTTTATGGACTAGCGGGAACAAACACCGGGGAGCTGTTTTTT
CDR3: CATSRVYGLAGTNTGELFF

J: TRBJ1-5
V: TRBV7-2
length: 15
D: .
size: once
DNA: TGTGCCAGCAGCTTAGAGGGGCGGAGCAATCAGCCCCAGCATTTT
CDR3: CASSLEGRSNQPQHF

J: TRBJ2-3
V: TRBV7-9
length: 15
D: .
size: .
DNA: TGTGCCAGCAGCAGGACAGCGTCATTCACAGATACGCAGTATTTT
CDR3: CASSRTASFTDTQYF

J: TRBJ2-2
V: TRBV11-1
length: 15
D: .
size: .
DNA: TGTGCCAGCAGCTCACCGCGGGCGTTCACCGGGGAGCTGTTTTTT
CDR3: CASSSPRAFTGELFF

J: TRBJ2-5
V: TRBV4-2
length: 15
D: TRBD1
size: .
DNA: TGTGCCAGCAGCCAAGGAATAGGGGGCCGTGAGACCCAGTACTTC
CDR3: CASSQGIGGRETQYF

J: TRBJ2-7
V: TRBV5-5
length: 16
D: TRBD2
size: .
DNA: TGTGCCAGCAGCTTGGCCCCGGGACTAGCGGGAGTAGGGCAGTACTTC
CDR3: CASSLAPGLAGVGQYF

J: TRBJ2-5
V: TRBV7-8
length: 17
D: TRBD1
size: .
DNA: TGTGCCAGTCGACGATTACCCGGGACAGGGGAAAAGGAGACCCAGTACTTC
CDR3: CASRRLPGTGEKETQYF

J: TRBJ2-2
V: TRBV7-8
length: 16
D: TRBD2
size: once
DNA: TGTGCCAGCAGCTTAGTGACGGGAGGACCTGACGGGGAGCTGTTTTTT
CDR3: CASSLVTGGPDGELFF

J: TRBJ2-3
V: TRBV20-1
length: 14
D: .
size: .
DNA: TGCAGTGCTAGTTTCTCTAGGCGCACAGATACGCAGTATTTT
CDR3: CSASFSRRTDTQYF

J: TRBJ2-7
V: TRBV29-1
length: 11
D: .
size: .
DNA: TGCAGCGTTGATGAGTCTCGCGAGCAGTACTTC
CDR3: CSVDESREQYF

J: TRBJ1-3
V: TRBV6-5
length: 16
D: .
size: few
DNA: TGTGCCAGCAGTTACACCCAGCCTCGAGGCGGAAACACCATATATTTT
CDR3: CASSYTQPRGGNTIYF

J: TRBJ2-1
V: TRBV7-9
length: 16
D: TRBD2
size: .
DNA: TGTGCCAGCAGCCGTAGCGGGGGACACTCCTACAATGAGCAGTTCTTC
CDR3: CASSRSGGHSYNEQFF

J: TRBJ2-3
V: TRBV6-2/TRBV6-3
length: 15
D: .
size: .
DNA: TGTGCCAGCAGTTACATGGGGGCAGGAGCAGATACGCAGTATTTT
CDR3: CASSYMGAGADTQYF

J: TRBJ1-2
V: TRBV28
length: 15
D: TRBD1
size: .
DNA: TGTGCCAGCAGTTTGACAGGGAAAGGGGTCTATGGCTACACCTTC
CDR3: CASSLTGKGVYGYTF

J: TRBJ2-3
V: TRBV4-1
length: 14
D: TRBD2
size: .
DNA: TGCGCCAGCAGCCAAGATGGACTAGCGCATACGCAGTATTTT
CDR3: CASSQDGLAHTQYF

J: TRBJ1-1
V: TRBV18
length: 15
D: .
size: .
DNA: TGTGCCAGCTCACCACCGGCGCAGGGATACACTGAAGCTTTCTTT
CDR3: CASSPPAQGYTEAFF

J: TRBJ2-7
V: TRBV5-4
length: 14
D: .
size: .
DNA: TGTGCCAGCAGCTTGGTACAGGGTTCCTACGAGCAGTACTTC
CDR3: CASSLVQGSYEQYF

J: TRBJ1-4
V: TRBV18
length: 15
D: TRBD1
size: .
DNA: TGTGCCAGCTCACCAAGACAGGGATTCAATGAAAAACTGTTTTTT
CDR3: CASSPRQGFNEKLFF

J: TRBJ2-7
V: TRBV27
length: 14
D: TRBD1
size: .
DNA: TGTGCCAGCAGTTTGACAGGGGGTATCTACGAGCAGTACTTC
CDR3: CASSLTGGIYEQYF

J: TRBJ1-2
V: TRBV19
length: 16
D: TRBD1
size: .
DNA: TGTGCCAGTAGTCCCCGGGACAGGGTAGCTAACTATGGCTACACCTTC
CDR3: CASSPRDRVANYGYTF

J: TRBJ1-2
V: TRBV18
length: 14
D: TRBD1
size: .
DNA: TGTGCCAGCTCACCGGGACAGTACAGCTATGGCTACACCTTC
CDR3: CASSPGQYSYGYTF

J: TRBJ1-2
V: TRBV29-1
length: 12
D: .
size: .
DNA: TGCAGCGTTGAGCGAGAAAACTATGGCTACACCTTC
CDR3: CSVERENYGYTF

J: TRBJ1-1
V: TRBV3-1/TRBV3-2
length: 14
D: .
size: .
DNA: TGTGCCAGCAGCCAAGAAGTCAGGCGAACTGAAGCTTTCTTT
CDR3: CASSQEVRRTEAFF

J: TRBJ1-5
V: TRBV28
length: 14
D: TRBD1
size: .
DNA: TGTGCCAGCACATCCGGGACAGGGAGTCAGCCCCAGCATTTT
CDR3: CASTSGTGSQPQHF

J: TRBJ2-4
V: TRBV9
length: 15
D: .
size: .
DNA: TGTGCCAGCAGCCCTCCAGTTTCGTCCCAAAACATTCAGTACTTC
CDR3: CASSPPVSSQNIQYF

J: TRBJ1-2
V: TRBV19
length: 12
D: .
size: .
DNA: TGTGCCAGTAGGCGAGGGAACTATGGCTACACCTTC
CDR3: CASRRGNYGYTF

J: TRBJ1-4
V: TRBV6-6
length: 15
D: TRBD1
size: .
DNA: TGTGCCAGCAGTGCGCCGGGACAGGGGTTTAAAAAACTGTTTTTT
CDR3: CASSAPGQGFKKLFF

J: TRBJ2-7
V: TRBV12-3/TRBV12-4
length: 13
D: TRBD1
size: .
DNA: TGTGCCAGCAGTCCCTCGACAGGGGCCGAGCAGTACTTC
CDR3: CASSPSTGAEQYF

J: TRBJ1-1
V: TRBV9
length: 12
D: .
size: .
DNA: TGTGCCAGCAGCAGTGGGGAGACTGAAGCTTTCTTT
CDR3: CASSSGETEAFF

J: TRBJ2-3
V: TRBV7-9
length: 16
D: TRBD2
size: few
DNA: TGTGCCAGCAGCATCTCCTTCGGTAGCGGGATTGATACGCAGTATTTT
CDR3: CASSISFGSGIDTQYF

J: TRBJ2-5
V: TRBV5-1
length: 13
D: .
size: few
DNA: TGCGCCAGCAGCGGAACAGGCGAAGAGACCCAGTACTTC
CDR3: CASSGTGEETQYF

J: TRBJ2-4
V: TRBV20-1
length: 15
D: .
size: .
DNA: TGCAGTGCTAGTGGAGGGATACTAGCCAAAAACATTCAGTACTTC
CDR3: CSASGGILAKNIQYF

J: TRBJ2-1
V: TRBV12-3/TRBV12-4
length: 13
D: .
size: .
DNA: TGTGCCAGCAGTTTTGGGCTGTACAATGAGCAGTTCTTC
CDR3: CASSFGLYNEQFF

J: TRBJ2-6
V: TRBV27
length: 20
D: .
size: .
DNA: TGTGCCAGCAGTCCGACGGATGTGGGGGGAACCCTTCCTGGGGCCAACGTCCTGACTTTC
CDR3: CASSPTDVGGTLPGANVLTF

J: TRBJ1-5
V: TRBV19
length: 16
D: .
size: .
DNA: TGTGCCAGTAGTGTCCGGCGGGGCAGTGGCAATCAGCCCCAGCATTTT
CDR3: CASSVRRGSGNQPQHF

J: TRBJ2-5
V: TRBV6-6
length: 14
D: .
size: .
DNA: TGTGCCAGCAGTACCCGACGGCCAGGGGAGACCCAGTACTTC
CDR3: CASSTRRPGETQYF

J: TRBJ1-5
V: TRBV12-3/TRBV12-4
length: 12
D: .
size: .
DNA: TGTGCCAGCACAGGAAGCAATCAGCCCCAGCATTTT
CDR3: CASTGSNQPQHF